This T cell receptor (beta chain) originates from a study of blood T cell repertoires in COVID-19. Turning to the study itself: The samples span acute and convalescent COVID-19 from the United States, Italy and Spain. Nucleic acid was either cDNA or gDNA, and it came from T cells, B-cell-depleted T cells, or PBMCs.

In the original processing: By means of reference gene primer amplification, nucleated cell counts were estimated. The table came from immunoSEQ multiplex PCR; TCRdb's copy has only in-frame clones and leaves some out. V and J calls and clone size follow that table, whereas D and trimming were derived from the DNA. The data hold under 200,000 clones, with roughly 80% observed a single time. V was pared by 7 bases and J by 5 bases, with 17 bases between. This CDR3 has 14 residues. From germline, CDR1 is DFQATT and CDR2 SNEGSKA (reference sequence). Sample: peripheral blood. This receptor was taken from a young man with active or convalescent COVID-19. The rearrangement uses TRBV20-1 and TRBJ2-2; possible D gene TRBD1, 6 bases. CDR3 loop: CSVSRTDRTGELFF. In nucleotides, the CDR3 is TGCAGTGTTAGTCGGACAGATCGAACCGGGGAGCTGTTTTTT.